This TCR beta chain was identified in a study of vaccination effects on CD4 cells after COVID-19. Between days 9 and 10 of culture, CD4+ T cells were separated out. It was two doses of either the BNT162b2 or mRNA-1273 vaccine that participants received. Vaccinated participants had no history of SARS-CoV-2 infection and tested negative for nucleocapsid antibodies. This CDR3 spans 15 amino acids. Trimming removed 5 bases from V and 6 bases from J; junction bases left unmatched: 5. Germline V gene sequence: CDR1 SEHNR, CDR2 FQNEAQ (reference sequence). Turning to this clone: Its matching antigen is unknown.

Libraries were prepared by immunoSEQ multiplex PCR; TCRdb keeps only in-frame clonotypes and omits some of them. Of 40,000 to 50,000 clones in the sample, around 70% were seen once. The source is a human donor who received a COVID-19 vaccine. Sequenced here: CD4+ T cells from PBMCs cultured without peptide, sampled after COVID-19 vaccination. The chain joins TRBV7-9 to TRBJ2-7; 15 nucleotides match TRBD2. CDR3 coding DNA: TGTGCCAGCAGCACAAGGACTAGCGGGAGGGCCGAGCAGTACTTC. This encodes CASSTRTSGRAEQYF.